One sample yielded the 18 T cell receptor beta chains listed below, sequenced in a study of T cells in Graves' hyperthyroidism and ophthalmopathy. TCR beta CDR3 regions were amplified from RNA transcripts. The HTBI primer set drove a first-round RT-PCR of the TCR CDR3. TCRdb reanalysed the multiplex PCR reads using MiXCR and keeps one entry per CDR3 protein. This sample has nearly 600,000 distinct CDR3 sequences; 14% occur once, and the top ten carry around 7%. The sequenced sample consisted of blood. The receptors derive from a woman aged 18 to 35 with Graves' ophthalmopathy.

This clonotype was seen more than once but under ten times. The genes are TRBV6-2 or TRBV6-3 and TRBJ1-5; 7 bases match TRBD1. Trimming cost V 6 bases and J 1 base; bases outside gene matches: 12. The CDR3 extends over 17 amino acids. Germline V gene lookup returns CDR1 MNHEY and CDR2 SVGEGT. DNA of the CDR3: TGTGCCAGCAGCACCCCCGGACAGGTCCTCAGCAATCAGCCCCAGCATTTT. It is translated as CASSTPGQVLSNQPQHF.

This clonotype was counted at least ten times. V is TRBV11-1 and J is TRBJ2-7; possible D gene TRBD2, 6 bases. Trimming cost V 1 base and J 2 bases, with 9 bases left between them. Germline V lookup: CDR1 SGHAT, CDR2 FQDESV (reference sequence). There are 14 residues in the CDR3. CDR3 amino acids: CASSLGGTPYEQYF. The CDR3 DNA reads as TGTGCCAGCAGCTTAGGTGGGACTCCCTACGAGCAGTACTTC. Using reference TRBV11-1 and TRBJ2-7 for the parts outside the CDR3, the full variable domain is EAEVAQSPRYKITEKSQAVAFWCDPISGHATLYWYRQILGQGPELLVQFQDESVVDDSQLPKDRFSAERLKGVDSTLKIQPAELGDSAMYLCASSLGGTPYEQYFGPGTRLTVT.

A word on this clonotype: It may be a read error: a sequence one base away is much more abundant. The chain recombines TRBV30 with TRBJ2-5, with a tentative D call TRBD1 (6 bases). Trimming took 6 bases from V and 7 from J, leaving 18 bases between them. This CDR3 spans 13 amino acids. Germline CDR1 and CDR2: GTSNPN and SVGIG (reference sequence). CDR3 coding DNA: TGTGCCTGTTCTTTAGGACAGTCTTGGACCCAGTACTTC. It is translated as CACSLGQSWTQYF.

This clonotype has a handful of counts. A much larger clone lies one base from this, so it may be a read error. V usage is TRBV28 and J usage is TRBJ2-1; D ambiguous. The V and J ends lost 6 bases and 8 bases respectively, with 5 bases between them. The length of the CDR3 is 10 residues. Per the germline V gene, CDR1 is MDHEN and CDR2 is SYDVKM. The CDR3 reads CASSMDEQFF. Written as DNA, the CDR3 is TGTGCCAGCAGCATGGATGAGCAGTTCTTC. The entire variable domain, with the rest obtained from reference TRBV28 and TRBJ2-1, is as follows: DVKVTQSSRYLVKRTGEKVFLECVQDMDHENMFWYRQDPGLGLRLIYFSYDVKMKEKGDIPEGYSVSREKKERFSLILESASTNQTSMYLCASSMDEQFFGPGTRLTVL.

This clonotype was counted many times. CDR3 in amino acids: CASWGSSYNEQFF. The CDR3 DNA is TGTGCCAGCTGGGGCTCCTCGTACAATGAGCAGTTCTTC. The chain is built from TRBV28 and TRBJ2-1; D might be TRBD1 (5 bases). Trimming pared 8 bases from V and 4 bases from J, leaving 12 bases between. This CDR3 comprises 13 residues. Germline CDR1 and CDR2: MDHEN and SYDVKM.

At least ten counts were recorded for this clonotype. The chain is built from TRBV6-1 and TRBJ2-7; the D is unclear. The CDR3 has 23 amino acids. Germline V gene sequence: CDR1 MNHNS, CDR2 SASEGT. Trimming took 1 base from V and 0 from J, leaving 34 bases between them. The CDR3 reads CASSEVHPLVAAPASVSSYEQYF. The DNA for the CDR3 is TGTGCCAGCAGTGAAGTACATCCATTGGTCGCAGCACCTGCCTCTGTGAGCTCCTACGAGCAGTACTTC.

This clonotype was observed a few times. The chain employs TRBV20-1 and TRBJ2-7; D remains ambiguous. This CDR3 contains 12 residues. Germline loops: CDR1 DFQATT, CDR2 SNEGSKA (reference sequence). V was shortened by 5 bases and J by 4 bases, with 12 bases between the two germline ends. The DNA for the CDR3 is TGCAGTGCTGGATCAGAGTCTTACGAGCAGTACTTC. It codes for CSAGSESYEQYF.

This clonotype was found many times. The chain carries TRBV27 and TRBJ2-1; 8 bases are shared with TRBD2. The CDR3 covers 14 residues. The V gene's germline CDR1 is MNHEY and CDR2 SMNVEV (reference sequence). V trimming: 8 bases; J trimming: 5 bases; junction bases outside the gene matches: 8. CDR3 loop: CASLPGLGHNEQFF. DNA for the CDR3: TGTGCCAGCCTGCCGGGACTAGGGCACAATGAGCAGTTCTTC.

This clonotype was recorded at least ten times. The V and J genes are TRBV28 and TRBJ1-2; the match to TRBD1 covers 9 bases. Germline CDR1 is MDHEN and CDR2 is SYDVKM. After removal of 5 bases from V and 2 bases from J, the junction contained 12 bases not matched to a gene. This CDR3 contains 17 residues. The CDR3 reads CASSSASGQGYNYGYTF. The CDR3 DNA is TGTGCCAGCAGTAGCGCCTCAGGACAGGGGTACAACTATGGCTACACCTTC.

This clonotype has ten or more counts. The chain is built from TRBV5-1 and TRBJ2-1, with D unclear. CDR1 and CDR2 from the germline V gene are SGHRS and YFSETQ. The V and J ends lost 0 bases and 3 bases respectively, with 10 bases between them. CDR3 length: 15 amino acids. This CDR3 is CASSLDQIDYNEQFF. Here the CDR3 DNA reads TGCGCCAGCAGCTTGGATCAGATAGACTACAATGAGCAGTTCTTC.

There are many counts of this clonotype. In nucleotides, the CDR3 is TGTGCCAGCAGCTCAGTGACGGGGGCGGGCTATGGCTACACCTTC. Translating gives CASSSVTGAGYGYTF. V gene TRBV7-8 combines with J gene TRBJ1-2; possibly TRBD1 for D (6 bases). V dropped 4 bases and J dropped 4 bases, with 16 bases sitting between them. The CDR3 runs to 15 residues. Germline CDR1 and CDR2: SGHVS and FQNEAQ.

This clonotype has ten or more counts. This chain links TRBV28 with TRBJ2-7; tentatively, D is TRBD2 (5 bases). The CDR3 consists of 15 residues. Trimming removed 6 bases at V and 1 base at J, with 16 bases between. From germline, CDR1 is MDHEN and CDR2 SYDVKM. This chain's CDR3 is CASSPPGGRSYEQYF. The CDR3 nucleotides read TGTGCCAGCAGCCCCCCGGGCGGGCGATCCTACGAGCAGTACTTC.

This clonotype was counted many times. The chain joins TRBV11-1 to TRBJ2-1, with 12 bases fitting TRBD2. The CDR3 length is 19 residues. The junction had 13 bases not matched to a gene; V was cut back by 4 bases and J by 3 bases. Germline loops: CDR1 SGHAT, CDR2 FQDESV (reference sequence). CDR3 in amino acids: CASSSGLAGPFNLYNEQFF. In DNA, the CDR3 is TGTGCCAGCAGCTCAGGACTAGCGGGACCCTTTAACCTCTACAATGAGCAGTTCTTC.

This clonotype was counted ten times or more. The chain couples TRBV7-8 to TRBJ2-7, with no clear D. Trimming took off 3 bases at V and 0 bases at J, with 0 bases between the two ends. CDR3 length equals 11 residues. Germline V gives CDR1 SGHVS, CDR2 FQNEAQ. The CDR3 nucleotides are TGTGCCAGCAGCTTCTCCTACGAGCAGTACTTC. Amino acid sequence: CASSFSYEQYF.

This clonotype was counted a few times. The CDR3 DNA is TGTGCCAGCAGTTTCGAGGATAGGGGAAACACCATATATTTT. The encoded protein is CASSFEDRGNTIYF. The V and J genes are TRBV28 and TRBJ1-3; D remains ambiguous. Germline CDR1 and CDR2: MDHEN and SYDVKM. The CDR3 runs to 14 residues. Trimming cost V 3 bases and J 4 bases, with 10 bases left between them.

A few counts support this clonotype. The gene calls are TRBV20-1 and TRBJ2-3; 13 bases fit TRBD2. From germline, CDR1 is DFQATT and CDR2 SNEGSKA (reference sequence). J lost 3 bases, V lost 1 base, and 7 bases had no gene match. This CDR3 comprises 17 residues. CDR3 DNA sequence: TGCAGTGCTAGAGTCACTAGCGGGAGGGCCTTTACAGATACGCAGTATTTT. Its translation: CSARVTSGRAFTDTQYF.

J is TRBJ2-1 and V is TRBV7-2; 7 bases fit TRBD1. The CDR3 runs 16 residues. The ends lost 3 bases at V and 3 bases at J; junction bases unmatched: 8. The germline V gene has CDR1 SGHTA and CDR2 FQGNSA. The CDR3 DNA reads TGTGCCAGCAGCTTCCCCGGGACAGTTATCTACAATGAGCAGTTCTTC. Translating it yields CASSFPGTVIYNEQFF.

This clonotype came up many times. The chain is built from TRBV11-2 and TRBJ2-7, with D maybe TRBD2 (6 bases). Germline assignment: CDR1 SGHAT and CDR2 FQNNGV. The V gene lost 2 bases and the J gene lost 2 bases, with 16 bases spanning the gap. The CDR3 has 16 amino acids. In nucleotides, the CDR3 is TGTGCCAGCAGCTTACCGGGCGGGGCTAGGACCTACGAGCAGTACTTC. Its translation is CASSLPGGARTYEQYF.